Sequencing of this T cell receptor beta chain was carried out in a study of blood T cell repertoires in COVID-19. Across the study: Acute-phase and convalescent COVID-19 samples originated in the United States, Italy and Spain. T cells, B-cell-depleted T cells, or PBMCs provided the cDNA or gDNA that served as material.

CDR3 length equals 14 residues. The V gene end was trimmed by 7 bases and the J gene end by 4 bases; junction bases not matched to a gene: 5. Germline CDR1 LGHDT, CDR2 YNNKEL (reference sequence). Authors' analysis steps: Reference gene primer amplification yielded estimated nucleated cell counts. The repertoire was sequenced with immunoSEQ multiplex PCR; TCRdb's copy has only in-frame clones and lacks some. V, J and clone size derive from that table, while D and trimming were established from the DNA sequence. The profile covers under 15,000 clones, with about 92% appearing a single time and roughly 15% taken by the ten largest.

The receptor's source is a man between 70 and 80 years old with active COVID-19. Sequenced material: peripheral blood. V is TRBV3-1 (or the pseudogene TRBV3-2) and J is TRBJ2-3; 10 bases line up with TRBD2. The CDR3 loop is CASTSGGVPDTQYF. The CDR3 bases are TGTGCCAGCACCAGCGGGGGGGTCCCAGATACGCAGTATTTT.